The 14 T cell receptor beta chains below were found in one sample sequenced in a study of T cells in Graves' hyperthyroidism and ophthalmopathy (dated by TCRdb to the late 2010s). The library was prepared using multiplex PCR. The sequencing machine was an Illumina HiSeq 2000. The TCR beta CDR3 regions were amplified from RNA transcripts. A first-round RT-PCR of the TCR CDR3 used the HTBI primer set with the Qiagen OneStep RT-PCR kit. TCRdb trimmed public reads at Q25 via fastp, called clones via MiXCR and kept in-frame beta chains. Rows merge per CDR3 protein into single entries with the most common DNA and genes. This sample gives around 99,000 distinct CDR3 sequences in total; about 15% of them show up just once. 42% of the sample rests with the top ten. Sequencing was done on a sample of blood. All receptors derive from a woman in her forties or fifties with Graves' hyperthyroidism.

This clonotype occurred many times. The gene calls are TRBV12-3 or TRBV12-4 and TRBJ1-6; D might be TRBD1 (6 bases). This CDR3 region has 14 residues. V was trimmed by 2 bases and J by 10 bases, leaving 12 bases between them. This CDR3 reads CASSLWGQESPLHF. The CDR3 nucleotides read TGTGCCAGCAGTTTATGGGGGCAAGAATCACCCCTCCACTTT.

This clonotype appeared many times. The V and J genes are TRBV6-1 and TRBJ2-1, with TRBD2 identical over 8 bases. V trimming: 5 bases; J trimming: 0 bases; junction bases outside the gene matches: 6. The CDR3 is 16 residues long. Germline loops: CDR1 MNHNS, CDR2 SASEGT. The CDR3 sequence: CASSLRLAPSYNEQFF. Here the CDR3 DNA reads TGTGCCAGCAGTCTTCGACTAGCGCCCTCCTACAATGAGCAGTTCTTC.

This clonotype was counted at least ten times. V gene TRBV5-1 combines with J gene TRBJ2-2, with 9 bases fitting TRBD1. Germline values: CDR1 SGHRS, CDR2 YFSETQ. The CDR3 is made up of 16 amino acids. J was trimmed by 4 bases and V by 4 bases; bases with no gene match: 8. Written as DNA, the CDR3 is TGCGCCAGCAGCCAAACACCGGGACAGGGCACCGGGGAGCTGTTTTTT. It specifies CASSQTPGQGTGELFF.

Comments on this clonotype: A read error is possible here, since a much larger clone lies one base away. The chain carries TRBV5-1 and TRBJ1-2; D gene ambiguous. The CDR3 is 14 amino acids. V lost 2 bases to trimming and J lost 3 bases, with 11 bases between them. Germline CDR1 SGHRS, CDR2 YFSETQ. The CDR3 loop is CASSFDASYYGYTF. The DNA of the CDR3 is TGCGCCAGCAGCTTTGACGCCTCGTACTATGGCTACACCTTC.

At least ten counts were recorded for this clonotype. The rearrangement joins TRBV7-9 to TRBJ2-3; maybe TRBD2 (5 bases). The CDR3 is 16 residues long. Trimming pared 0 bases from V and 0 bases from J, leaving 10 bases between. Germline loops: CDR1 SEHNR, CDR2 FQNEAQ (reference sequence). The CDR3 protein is CASSLARGGSTDTQYF. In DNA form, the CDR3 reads TGTGCCAGCAGCTTAGCGCGTGGCGGGAGCACAGATACGCAGTATTTT.

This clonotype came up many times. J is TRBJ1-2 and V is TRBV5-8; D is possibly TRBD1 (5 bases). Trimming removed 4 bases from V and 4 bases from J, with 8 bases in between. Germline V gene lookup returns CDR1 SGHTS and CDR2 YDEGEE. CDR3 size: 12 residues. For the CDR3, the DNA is TGTGCCAGCAGCCGGGGGATCTATGGCTACACCTTC. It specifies CASSRGIYGYTF.

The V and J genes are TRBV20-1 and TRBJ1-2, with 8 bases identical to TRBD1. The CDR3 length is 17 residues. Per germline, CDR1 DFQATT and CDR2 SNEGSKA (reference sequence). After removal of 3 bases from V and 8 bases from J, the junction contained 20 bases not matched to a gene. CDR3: CSASADREAGWMLGYTF. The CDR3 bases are TGCAGTGCTAGTGCGGACAGGGAGGCCGGGTGGATGCTGGGCTACACCTTC.

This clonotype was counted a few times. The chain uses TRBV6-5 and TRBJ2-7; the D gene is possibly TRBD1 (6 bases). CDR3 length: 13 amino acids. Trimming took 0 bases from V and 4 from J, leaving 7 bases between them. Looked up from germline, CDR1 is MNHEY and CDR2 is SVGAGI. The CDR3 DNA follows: TGTGCCAGCAGTTACTCCCAGGGGTACGAGCAGTACGTC. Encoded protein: CASSYSQGYEQYV.

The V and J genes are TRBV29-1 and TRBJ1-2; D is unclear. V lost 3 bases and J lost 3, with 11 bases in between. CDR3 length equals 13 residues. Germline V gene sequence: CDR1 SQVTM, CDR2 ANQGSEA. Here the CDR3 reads CSVDYSGHYGYTF. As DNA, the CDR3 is TGCAGCGTTGACTATTCTGGACACTATGGCTACACCTTC. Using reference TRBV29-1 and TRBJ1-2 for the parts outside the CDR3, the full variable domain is SAVISQKPSRDICQRGTSLTIQCQVDSQVTMMFWYRQQPGQSLTLIATANQGSEATYESGFVIDKFPISRPNLTFSTLTVSNMSPEDSSIYLCSVDYSGHYGYTFGSGTRLTVV.

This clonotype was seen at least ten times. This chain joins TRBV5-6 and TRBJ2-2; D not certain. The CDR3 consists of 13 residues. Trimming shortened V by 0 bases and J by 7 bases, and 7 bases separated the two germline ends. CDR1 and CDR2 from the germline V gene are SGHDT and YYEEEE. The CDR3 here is CASSLGHGGELFF. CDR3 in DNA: TGTGCCAGCAGCTTGGGGCACGGCGGGGAGCTGTTTTTT.

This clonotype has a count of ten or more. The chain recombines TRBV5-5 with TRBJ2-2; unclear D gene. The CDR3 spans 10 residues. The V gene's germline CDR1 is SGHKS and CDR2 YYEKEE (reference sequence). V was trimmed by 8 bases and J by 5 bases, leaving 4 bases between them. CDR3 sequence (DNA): TGTGCCAGACCAACCGGGGAGCTGTTTTTT. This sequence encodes CARPTGELFF. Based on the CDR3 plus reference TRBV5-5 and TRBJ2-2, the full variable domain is DAGVTQSPTHLIKTRGQQVTLRCSPISGHKSVSWYQQVLGQGPQFIFQYYEKEERGRGNFPDRFSARQFPNYSSELNVNALLLGDSALYLCARPTGELFFGEGSRLTVL.

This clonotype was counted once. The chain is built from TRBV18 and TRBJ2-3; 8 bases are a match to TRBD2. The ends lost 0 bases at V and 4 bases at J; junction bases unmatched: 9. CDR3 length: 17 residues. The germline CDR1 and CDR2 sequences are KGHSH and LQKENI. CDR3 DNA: TGTGCCAGCTCACCACCGAGAAGCGGGAGCGGGGCAGATACGCAGTATTTT. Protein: CASSPPRSGSGADTQYF.

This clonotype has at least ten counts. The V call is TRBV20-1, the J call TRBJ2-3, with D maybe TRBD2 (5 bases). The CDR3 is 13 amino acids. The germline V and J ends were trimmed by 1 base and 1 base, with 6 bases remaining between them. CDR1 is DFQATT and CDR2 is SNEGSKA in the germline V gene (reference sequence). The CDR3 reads CSARVLGTDTQYF. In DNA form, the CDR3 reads TGCAGTGCTAGAGTACTAGGCACAGATACGCAGTATTTT.

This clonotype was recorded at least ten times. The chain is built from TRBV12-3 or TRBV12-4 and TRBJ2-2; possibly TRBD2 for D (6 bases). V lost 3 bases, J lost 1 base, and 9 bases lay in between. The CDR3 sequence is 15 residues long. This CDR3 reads CASSFWRGNTGELFF. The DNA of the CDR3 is TGTGCCAGCAGTTTTTGGCGGGGGAACACCGGGGAGCTGTTTTTT.